The 20 T cell receptor beta chains listed next were all sequenced from one sample in a study of shared clonotypes between healthy human individuals. Some clones are missing from TCRdb's copy, which holds only in-frame ones; the method was immunoSEQ multiplex PCR. The table shows approximately 470,000 clones, with approximately 80% occurring only once. The material sequenced was PBMCs. The receptors stem from a middle-aged woman in good health. Some clones in this sample may be carry-over from other donors' samples.

The chain links TRBV7-9 to TRBJ2-2; D gene ambiguous. The CDR3 length is 14 residues. Germline V lookup: CDR1 SEHNR, CDR2 FQNEAQ (reference sequence). V was trimmed by 2 bases and J by 4 bases, leaving 8 bases between them. For the CDR3, the DNA is TGTGCCAGCAGCTTATTGCAGAGCACCGGGGAGCTGTTTTTT. This sequence encodes CASSLLQSTGELFF.

This sequence joins TRBV4-1 and TRBJ2-6; no reliable D call. Germline V gene data show CDR1 as MGHRA and CDR2 as YSYEKL. V lost 0 bases, J lost 2 bases, and 5 bases lay in between. The CDR3 sequence is 15 residues long. The CDR3 bases are TGCGCCAGCAGCCAAGATTATCCTGGGGCCAACGTCCTGACTTTC. It yields the protein CASSQDYPGANVLTF.

Regarding this clone: A clone one base away is much larger, so this may be a read error. The V call is TRBV7-2, the J call TRBJ1-6; TRBD1 is a possible D gene (6 bases). The CDR3 sequence is 15 residues long. Germline CDR1 SGHTA, CDR2 FQGNSA. CDR3 coding DNA: TGTGCCAGCAGCTTATTGGGGGCGTATAATCCACCCCTCCACTTT. Protein sequence: CASSLLGAYNPPLHF. Full variable domain (remainder filled in from reference TRBV7-2 and TRBJ1-6): GAGVSQSPSNKVTEKGKDVELRCDPISGHTALYWYRQSLGQGLEFLIYFQGNSAPDKSGLPSDRFSAERTGGSVSTLTIQRTQQEDSAVYLCASSLLGAYNPPLHFGNGTRLTVT.

The CDR3 reads CASSQGVNEKLFF. The CDR3 DNA follows: TGCGCCAGTTCACAGGGGGTGAATGAAAAACTGTTTTTT. The J gene is TRBJ1-4, the V gene TRBV5-1; 8 positions match TRBD1. Germline values: CDR1 SGHRS, CDR2 YFSETQ. The CDR3 runs to 13 residues. With 8 bases clipped from V and 5 bases from J, the junction kept 5 bases outside the gene matches.

This clone occurred once. This chain links TRBV18 with TRBJ2-3; D may correspond to TRBD1 or TRBD2 (7 bases each). Germline V gene sequence: CDR1 KGHSH, CDR2 LQKENI. The CDR3 covers 15 residues. The ends were cut back, 3 bases at V and 2 bases at J, with 12 bases in the middle. CDR3 loop: CASSPGGGITDTQYF. For the CDR3, the DNA is TGTGCCAGCTCACCGGGAGGGGGCATCACAGATACGCAGTATTTT. The whole variable domain, remainder taken from reference TRBV18 and TRBJ2-3, is NAGVMQNPRHLVRRRGQEARLRCSPMKGHSHVYWYRQLPEEGLKFMVYLQKENIIDESGMPKERFSAEFPKEGPSILRIQQVVRGDSAAYFCASSPGGGITDTQYFGPGTRLTVL.

The CDR3 DNA reads as TGCGCCAGCAGAGCAGCCGGGACAGTGTACCAAGAGACCCAGTACTTC. Translation: CASRAAGTVYQETQYF. The chain has TRBV4-1 and TRBJ2-5; 7 nucleotides align to TRBD1. CDR3 size: 16 residues. The germline gives CDR1 MGHRA, CDR2 YSYEKL. The ends lost 6 bases at V and 0 bases at J; junction bases unmatched: 10.

This clone showed up just once. The chain recombines TRBV5-4 with TRBJ1-1; D perhaps matches TRBD1 (5 bases). Deletions cut 4 bases from V and 4 bases from J, with 20 bases between. The CDR3 runs to 16 residues. Per the germline V gene, CDR1 is SGHNT and CDR2 is YYREEE (reference sequence). The CDR3 is CASSHNIGQGSTEAFF. The CDR3 DNA sequence: TGTGCCAGCAGCCATAATATAGGGCAGGGCAGCACTGAAGCTTTCTTT.

The rearrangement links TRBV5-1 to TRBJ2-2, with D possibly matching TRBD2 (5 bases). CDR1 and CDR2 (germline): SGHRS, YFSETQ. The CDR3 loop spans 15 amino acids. V was clipped by 4 bases and J by 3 bases, with 13 bases between them. In nucleotides, the CDR3 is TGCGCCAGCAGCCCGACAAACGGGGACACCGGGGAGCTGTTTTTT. It yields the protein CASSPTNGDTGELFF.

The table lists this clone with a count of one. One end of the junction varies from germline; a read error may be responsible. The chain carries TRBV7-7 and TRBJ2-3, with D maybe TRBD1 (6 bases). This CDR3 has 14 residues. The V gene's germline CDR1 is SSHAT and CDR2 FNYEAQ (reference sequence). The CDR3 nucleotides read TGTGCTAGCAGCTTAGACAGGAGCACAGATACGCAGTATTTT. It is translated as CASSLDRSTDTQYF.

In its sample, this clone was seen many times. The chain combines TRBV28 with TRBJ1-1, with no clear D. In germline, CDR1 is MDHEN, CDR2 SYDVKM. This CDR3 is built from 13 residues. Trimming cost V 1 base and J 11 bases, with 14 bases left between them. CDR3 amino acids: CASSLLGTSVAFF. The CDR3 DNA reads TGTGCCAGCAGTTTATTAGGCACGTCAGTGGCTTTCTTT.

The chain links TRBV10-3 to TRBJ2-2, with 9 bases lining up with TRBD1. CDR1 is ENHRY and CDR2 is SYGVKD in the germline V gene. V dropped 11 bases and J dropped 3; count of bases not matched to a gene: 16. The CDR3 consists of 17 residues. The DNA of the CDR3 is TGTGCCCTCCGTACTCCGGGACAGGGCTCTGACACCGGGGAGCTGTTTTTT. It translates to CALRTPGQGSDTGELFF.

This sequence joins TRBV28 and TRBJ1-5, with D possibly matching TRBD1 (6 bases). The CDR3 is made up of 13 amino acids. CDR1 is MDHEN, CDR2 SYDVKM, per germline. With 4 bases removed from V and 4 bases from J, the gap between germline ends came to 8 bases. The CDR3 DNA sequence: TGTGCCAGCAGTTGGGGGACAAATCAGCCCCAGCATTTT. Its translation: CASSWGTNQPQHF.

The chain is built from TRBV6-5 and TRBJ2-3; 7 bases fit TRBD1. J gave up 1 base and V 4 bases, and 8 bases lay outside the gene matches. Germline V gives CDR1 MNHEY, CDR2 SVGAGI. This CDR3 region has 16 residues. The CDR3 region is CASSFQTGMGTDTQYF. CDR3 nucleotide sequence: TGTGCCAGCAGTTTCCAGACAGGGATGGGCACAGATACGCAGTATTTT.

The chain carries TRBV7-8 and TRBJ2-5, with TRBD2 matching 9 bases. Trimming at V came to 2 bases and at J to 5 bases, leaving 12 bases not matched to a gene. Per the germline V gene, CDR1 is SGHVS and CDR2 is FQNEAQ. The CDR3 totals 17 residues. CDR3 sequence: CASSLIPILAGWETQYF. CDR3 bases: TGTGCCAGCAGCTTAATTCCGATCCTAGCGGGGTGGGAGACCCAGTACTTC. Full variable domain (outside the CDR3, taken from reference TRBV7-8 and TRBJ2-5): GAGVSQSPRYKVAKRGQDVALRCDPISGHVSLFWYQQALGQGPEFLTYFQNEAQLDKSGLPSDRFFAERPEGSVSTLKIQRTQQEDSAVYLCASSLIPILAGWETQYFGPGTRLLVL.

The chain has TRBV29-1 and TRBJ2-1; no clear D gene. V shed 4 bases and J shed 1 base, with 8 bases lying between them. This CDR3 contains 13 residues. Germline-derived CDR1 and CDR2 are SQVTM and ANQGSEA. CDR3 nucleotide sequence: TGCAGCGTTGTCGCGGAATCCTACAATGAGCAGTTCTTC. Its protein is CSVVAESYNEQFF.

V is TRBV5-4 and J is TRBJ2-1; 7 bases are shared with TRBD2. J was trimmed by 5 bases and V by 4 bases; bases with no gene match: 6. Germline lookup yields CDR1 SGHNT and CDR2 YYREEE (reference sequence). The CDR3 consists of 14 residues. CDR3 region: CASSPGGPHNEQFF. As DNA, the CDR3 is TGTGCCAGCAGCCCGGGAGGCCCCCACAATGAGCAGTTCTTC. Full variable domain (outside the CDR3, taken from reference TRBV5-4 and TRBJ2-1): ETGVTQSPTHLIKTRGQQVTLRCSSQSGHNTVSWYQQALGQGPQFIFQYYREEENGRGNFPPRFSGLQFPNYSSELNVNALELDDSALYLCASSPGGPHNEQFFGPGTRLTVL.

The V gene is TRBV11-2, the J gene TRBJ2-1; the match to TRBD1 covers 9 bases. The germline V gene has CDR1 SGHAT and CDR2 FQNNGV. The length of the CDR3 is 13 residues. With 1 base clipped from V and 14 bases from J, the junction kept 6 bases outside the gene matches. The CDR3 DNA reads TGTGCCAGCAGCTTAGCTCGGACAGGGGAGAAGTTCTTC. It translates to CASSLARTGEKFF.

The V call is TRBV19, the J call TRBJ2-2; TRBD1 matches at 7 bases. After removal of 3 bases from V and 3 bases from J, the junction contained 13 bases not matched to a gene. This CDR3 spans 18 amino acids. From germline, CDR1 is LNHDA and CDR2 SQIVND (reference sequence). CDR3 bases: TGTGCCAGTAGTATTCCCCCCGTCATCCAGGGGGACACCGGGGAGCTGTTTTTT. Amino acids: CASSIPPVIQGDTGELFF.

The rearrangement links TRBV2 to TRBJ1-4, with 8 positions matching TRBD1. V was pared by 4 bases and J by 8 bases, with 3 bases of the junction left unmatched. The CDR3 is 13 amino acids. Germline V gene lookup returns CDR1 SNHLY and CDR2 FYNNEI. CDR3 DNA: TGTGCCAGCAGTGTTACAGGGGGGGAAAAACTGTTTTTT. As protein: CASSVTGGEKLFF. Supplemented by reference TRBV2 and TRBJ1-4, the full variable domain reads EPEVTQTPSHQVTQMGQEVILRCVPISNHLYFYWYRQILGQKVEFLVSFYNNEISEKSEIFDDQFSVERPDGSNFTLKIRSTKLEDSAMYFCASSVTGGEKLFFGSGTQLSVL.

The chain uses TRBV28 and TRBJ2-7, with D tentatively TRBD2 (6 bases). The CDR3 has 15 residues. Germline V gene data show CDR1 as MDHEN and CDR2 as SYDVKM. V lost 5 bases to trimming and J lost 1 base, with 15 bases between them. This CDR3 reads CASSAGRGISYEQYF. The CDR3 coding sequence is TGTGCCAGCAGTGCCGGACGGGGGATTTCCTACGAGCAGTACTTC.